These 3 T cell receptor beta chains were all obtained from the same sample, sequenced in a study of human T cells and chemical hapten exposure (dated by TCRdb to 2020 to 2022). Explained via the paper, the time point label denotes: pre-sensitization, week 0. This specimen's treatment or condition label, per the study, means: therapeutic diphenylcyclopropenone sensitization with weekly scalp DPC. Library construction relied on RACE. Sequencing instrument: NextSeq 500. The public reads were reanalyzed by TCRdb: fastp trimming at Q25, MiXCR alignment, in-frame beta chains only. Every entry covers one CDR3 protein and lists the most common genes and DNA from its rows. This sample lists around 300,000 distinct CDR3 sequences; over 7.5% were detected once. The ten largest clones represent less than 1.5% of the sample. The specimen was whole blood, collected in connection with sensitization to the hapten diphenylcyclopropenone (DPC). These receptors all come from a man younger than 35 with alopecia areata. Some clones in this sample may be carry-over from other donors' samples.

The chain combines TRBV7-3 with TRBJ2-3; D is perhaps TRBD1 (5 bases). Trimming took 2 bases from V and 2 from J, leaving 8 bases between them. CDR1 and CDR2 (germline): SGHTA, FQGTGA. The CDR3 sequence is 14 residues long. CDR3 sequence (DNA): TGTGCCAGCAGCTTAGACAGAACCACAGATACGCAGTATTTT. Translated: CASSLDRTTDTQYF.

This clonotype was counted a few times. This sequence joins TRBV12-3 or TRBV12-4 and TRBJ1-6; a possible D gene is TRBD1 (5 bases). V was trimmed by 7 bases and J by 17 bases, leaving 21 bases between them. The CDR3 has 13 amino acids. CDR3 sequence reads: CASNLKDSKTIHF. The CDR3 DNA follows: TGTGCCAGCAACCTGAAAGACAGCAAAACGATCCACTTT.

This clonotype was observed a few times. This chain connects TRBV28 to TRBJ1-5; 8 nucleotides align to TRBD1. The V gene end was trimmed by 6 bases and the J gene end by 8 bases; junction bases not matched to a gene: 15. Germline V gene lookup returns CDR1 MDHEN and CDR2 SYDVKM. The CDR3 totals 16 residues. CDR3 region: CASRTPGQASSEPQHF. The DNA for the CDR3 is TGTGCCAGCAGAACCCCGGGACAGGCGTCCTCGGAGCCCCAGCATTTT.